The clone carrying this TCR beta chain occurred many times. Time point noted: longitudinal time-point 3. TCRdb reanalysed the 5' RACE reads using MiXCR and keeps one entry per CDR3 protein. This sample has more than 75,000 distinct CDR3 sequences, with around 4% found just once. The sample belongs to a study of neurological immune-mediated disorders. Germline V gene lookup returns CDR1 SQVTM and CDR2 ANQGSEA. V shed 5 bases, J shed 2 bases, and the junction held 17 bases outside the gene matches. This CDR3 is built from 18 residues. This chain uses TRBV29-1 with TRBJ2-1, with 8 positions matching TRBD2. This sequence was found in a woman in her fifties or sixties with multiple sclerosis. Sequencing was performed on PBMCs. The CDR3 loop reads CSVPLGSGVKTTYNEQFF. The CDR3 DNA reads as TGCAGCGTTCCCTTGGGTAGCGGGGTTAAGACGACCTACAATGAGCAGTTCTTC.